This T cell receptor (beta chain) was recorded in a study of identical twins. V dropped 10 bases and J dropped 3; count of bases not matched to a gene: 13. The CDR3 has 17 residues. TCRdb redid the calling of the 5' RACE reads with MiXCR, one entry per CDR3 protein. The sample lists more than 600,000 distinct CDR3 sequences, about 18% occurring once. The sample holds a few counts of this clonotype. This sample was shared with a second study, whose subject was T cells expressing NK-cell markers. From that paper: Source material for TCR beta repertoires consisted of sorted CD3+CD56+NKG2C+, CD3+CD56+NKG2C- and CD3+CD56-NKG2C+ T cells. For a handful of donors, these clonotypes were likewise the leading ones in the CD3+CD56-NKG2C+ fraction. Certain NKG2C+ T cell clones were expanded, and their HCMV specificity remained unclear.

The TCR sequence derives from a young woman in good health. Input material: PBMCs. The chain uses TRBV12-3 or TRBV12-4 and TRBJ2-6; 9 nucleotides match TRBD1. The CDR3 region has the DNA TGTGCCACCTCAGGAGGGACAGGGACTATTGGGGCCAACGTCCTGACTTTC. This codes for CATSGGTGTIGANVLTF.